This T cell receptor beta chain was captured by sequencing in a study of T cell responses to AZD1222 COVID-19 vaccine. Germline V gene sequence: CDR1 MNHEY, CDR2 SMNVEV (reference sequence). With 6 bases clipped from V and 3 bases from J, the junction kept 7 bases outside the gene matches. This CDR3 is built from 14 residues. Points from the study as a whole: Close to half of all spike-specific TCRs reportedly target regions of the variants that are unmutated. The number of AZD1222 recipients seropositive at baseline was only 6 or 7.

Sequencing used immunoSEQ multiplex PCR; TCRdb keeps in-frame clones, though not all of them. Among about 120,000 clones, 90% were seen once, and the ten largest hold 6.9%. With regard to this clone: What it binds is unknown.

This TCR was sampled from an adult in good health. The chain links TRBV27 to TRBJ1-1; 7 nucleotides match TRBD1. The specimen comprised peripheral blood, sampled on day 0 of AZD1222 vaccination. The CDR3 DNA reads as TGTGCCAGCAGCTCATGGGACAGTTACACTGAAGCTTTCTTT. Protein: CASSSWDSYTEAFF.